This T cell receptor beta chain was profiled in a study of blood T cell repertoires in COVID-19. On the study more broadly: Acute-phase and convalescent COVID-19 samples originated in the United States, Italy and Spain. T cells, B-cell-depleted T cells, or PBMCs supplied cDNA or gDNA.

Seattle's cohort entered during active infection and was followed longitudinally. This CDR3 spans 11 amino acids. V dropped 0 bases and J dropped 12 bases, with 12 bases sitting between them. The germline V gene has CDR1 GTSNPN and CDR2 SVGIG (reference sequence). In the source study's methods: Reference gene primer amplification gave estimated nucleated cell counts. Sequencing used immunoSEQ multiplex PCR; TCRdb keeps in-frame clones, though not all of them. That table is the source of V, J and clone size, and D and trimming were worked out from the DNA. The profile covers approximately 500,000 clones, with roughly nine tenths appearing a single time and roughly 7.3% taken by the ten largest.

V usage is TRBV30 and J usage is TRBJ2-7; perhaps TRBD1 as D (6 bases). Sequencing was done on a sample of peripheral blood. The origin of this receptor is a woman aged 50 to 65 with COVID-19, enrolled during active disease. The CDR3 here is CAWSVGQLRYF. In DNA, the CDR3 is TGTGCCTGGAGTGTAGGACAGCTACGGTACTTC.